This is a list of T cell receptor beta chains from one sample in a study of human T cells and chemical hapten exposure. TCRdb re-called the RACE reads with MiXCR, one entry per CDR3 protein. Of around 100,000 distinct CDR3 sequences listed, 10% to 12% were seen once; the top ten hold about 3%. The sequences come from whole blood, collected in connection with sensitization to the hapten diphenylcyclopropenone (DPC). These receptors were taken from an older woman with alopecia areata. Some clones in this sample may be carry-over from other donors' samples. The CDR3 runs from the conserved cysteine through the conserved F or W. The D gene is left open where the match is weak. Where a row states a size, it is once, few, many or the class of an expanded clone; other rows omit it.

d_call: TRBD2
clone_size: NA
v_call: TRBV4-1
j_call: TRBJ2-7
cdr3_aa: CASSQKTITSGGYYEQYF
cdr3_nt: TGCGCCAGCAGCCAAAAGACTATAACTAGCGGGGGGTACTACGAGCAGTACTTC

d_call: NA
clone_size: few
v_call: TRBV6-6
j_call: TRBJ1-1
cdr3_aa: CASSISVNTEAFF
cdr3_nt: TGTGCCAGCAGTATTAGCGTGAACACTGAAGCTTTCTTT

d_call: NA
clone_size: few
v_call: TRBV6-5
j_call: TRBJ2-2
cdr3_aa: CASSYVGGGELFF
cdr3_nt: TGTGCCAGCAGTTACGTAGGTGGCGGGGAGCTGTTTTTT

d_call: NA
clone_size: many
v_call: TRBV13
j_call: TRBJ2-1
cdr3_aa: CASSLGPESYNEQFF
cdr3_nt: TGTGCCAGCAGCTTGGGCCCAGAATCCTACAATGAGCAGTTCTTC

d_call: TRBD2
clone_size: many
v_call: TRBV11-2
j_call: TRBJ2-3
cdr3_aa: CASSWRGVTDTQYF
cdr3_nt: TGTGCCAGCAGCTGGCGGGGGGTCACAGATACGCAGTATTTT

d_call: TRBD1
clone_size: many
v_call: TRBV7-9
j_call: TRBJ1-2
cdr3_aa: CASSFSDRGYGYTF
cdr3_nt: TGTGCCAGCAGCTTTTCAGACAGGGGCTATGGCTACACCTTC

d_call: TRBD1
clone_size: many
v_call: TRBV7-9
j_call: TRBJ1-2
cdr3_aa: CASRGQGNYGYTF
cdr3_nt: TGTGCCAGCAGAGGACAGGGGAACTATGGCTACACCTTC

d_call: NA
clone_size: many
v_call: TRBV10-3
j_call: TRBJ2-1
cdr3_aa: CATQQGNTEQFF
cdr3_nt: TGTGCCACCCAACAGGGAAATACTGAGCAGTTCTTC

d_call: TRBD2
clone_size: many
v_call: TRBV20-1
j_call: TRBJ2-3
cdr3_aa: CSAELAGSTDTQYF
cdr3_nt: TGCAGTGCGGAACTAGCGGGGAGCACAGATACGCAGTATTTT

d_call: NA
clone_size: few
v_call: TRBV5-1
j_call: TRBJ2-5
cdr3_aa: CASSPPRPGQETQYF
cdr3_nt: TGCGCCAGCAGCCCGCCCCGTCCAGGGCAAGAGACCCAGTACTTC

d_call: NA
clone_size: NA
v_call: TRBV5-6
j_call: TRBJ2-3
cdr3_aa: CASSLRAGSTDTQYF
cdr3_nt: TGTGCCAGCAGCTTGAGGGCGGGTAGCACAGATACGCAGTATTTT